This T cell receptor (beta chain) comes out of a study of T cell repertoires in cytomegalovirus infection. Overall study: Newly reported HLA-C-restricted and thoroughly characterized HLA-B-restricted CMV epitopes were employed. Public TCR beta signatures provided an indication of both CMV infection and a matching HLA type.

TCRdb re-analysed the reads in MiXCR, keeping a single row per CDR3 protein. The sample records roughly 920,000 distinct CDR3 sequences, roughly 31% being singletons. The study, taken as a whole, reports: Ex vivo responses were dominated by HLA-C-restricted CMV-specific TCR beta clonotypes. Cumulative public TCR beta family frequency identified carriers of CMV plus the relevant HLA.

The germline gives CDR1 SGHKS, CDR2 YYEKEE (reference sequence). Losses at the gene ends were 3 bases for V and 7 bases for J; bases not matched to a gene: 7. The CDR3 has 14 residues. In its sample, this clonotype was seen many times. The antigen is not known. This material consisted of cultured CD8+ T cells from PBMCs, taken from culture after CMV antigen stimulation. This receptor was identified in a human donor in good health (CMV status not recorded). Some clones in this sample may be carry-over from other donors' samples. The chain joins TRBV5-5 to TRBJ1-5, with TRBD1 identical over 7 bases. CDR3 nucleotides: TGTGCCAGCAGCTATTGGACAGGTGTACAGCCCCAGCATTTT. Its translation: CASSYWTGVQPQHF. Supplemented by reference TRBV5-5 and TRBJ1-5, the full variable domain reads DAGVTQSPTHLIKTRGQQVTLRCSPISGHKSVSWYQQVLGQGPQFIFQYYEKEERGRGNFPDRFSARQFPNYSSELNVNALLLGDSALYLCASSYWTGVQPQHFGDGTRLSIL.